The entry that follows covers one T cell receptor beta chain sequence. V was shortened by 3 bases and J by 1 base, with 12 bases between the two germline ends. The germline CDR1 and CDR2 sequences are SQVTM and ANQGSEA. CDR3 length: 14 residues. These data belong to a study of blood T cell repertoires in COVID-19. Study-level background: Sites across the United States, Italy and Spain contributed samples from acute and convalescent COVID-19.

Authors' data handling: Scientists estimated how many nucleated cells there were by amplifying reference gene primers. Assay: immunoSEQ multiplex PCR; the TCRdb copy retains only in-frame clones and omits some. The DNA gave D and trimming, while V, J and clone size come from that table. Altogether about 200,000 clones are present, around 86% being singletons, with the ten largest covering about 5.6%. Participant ages covered roughly 18 to 89 years across about two dozen US areas. In assigning cohorts, the study relied on participant-reported clinical history. Sequenced input: PBMCs or T cells enriched from blood (not recorded which). The chain recombines TRBV29-1 with TRBJ2-5; D perhaps matches TRBD1 (5 bases). The TCR originated in a man aged 35-49 years with acute COVID-19. CDR3 residues: CSVDFRQSQETQYF. In DNA form, the CDR3 reads TGCAGCGTTGATTTTCGACAGTCCCAAGAGACCCAGTACTTC.